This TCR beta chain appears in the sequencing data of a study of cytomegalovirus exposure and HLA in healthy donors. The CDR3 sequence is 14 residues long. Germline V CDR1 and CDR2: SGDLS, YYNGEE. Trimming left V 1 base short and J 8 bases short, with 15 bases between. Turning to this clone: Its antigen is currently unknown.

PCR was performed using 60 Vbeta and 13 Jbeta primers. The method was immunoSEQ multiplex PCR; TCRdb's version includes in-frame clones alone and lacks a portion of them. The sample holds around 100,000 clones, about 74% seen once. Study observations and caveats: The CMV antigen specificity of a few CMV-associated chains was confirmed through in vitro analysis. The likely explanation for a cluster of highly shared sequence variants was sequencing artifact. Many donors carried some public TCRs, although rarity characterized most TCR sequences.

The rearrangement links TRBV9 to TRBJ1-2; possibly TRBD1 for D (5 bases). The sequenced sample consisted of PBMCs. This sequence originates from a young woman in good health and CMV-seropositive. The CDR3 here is CASSVSGGGGGYTF. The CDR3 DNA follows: TGTGCCAGCAGCGTATCCGGGGGGGGAGGCGGCTACACCTTC.